Detailed here is one T cell receptor (beta chain). These data come from a study of blood T cell repertoires in COVID-19. Seattle-derived patients entered the study during active infection and were followed longitudinally. Sequenced by immunoSEQ multiplex PCR; TCRdb stores in-frame clones only, minus some. The table has 100,000 to 150,000 clones, roughly 72% seen once. The receptor was derived from a man aged 80 or over with COVID-19, enrolled during active disease. Sequencing input: peripheral blood.

CDR3 bases: TGTGCCAGCAGCTTGGCGGGGGGCCCTATCACTGAAGCTTTCTTT. This gives the protein CASSLAGGPITEAFF. The V gene is TRBV7-3, the J gene TRBJ1-1; possible D gene TRBD1, 6 bases. Germline V gene sequence: CDR1 SGHTA, CDR2 FQGTGA. V was pared by 3 bases and J by 4 bases, with 15 bases between. The CDR3 sequence is 15 residues long.